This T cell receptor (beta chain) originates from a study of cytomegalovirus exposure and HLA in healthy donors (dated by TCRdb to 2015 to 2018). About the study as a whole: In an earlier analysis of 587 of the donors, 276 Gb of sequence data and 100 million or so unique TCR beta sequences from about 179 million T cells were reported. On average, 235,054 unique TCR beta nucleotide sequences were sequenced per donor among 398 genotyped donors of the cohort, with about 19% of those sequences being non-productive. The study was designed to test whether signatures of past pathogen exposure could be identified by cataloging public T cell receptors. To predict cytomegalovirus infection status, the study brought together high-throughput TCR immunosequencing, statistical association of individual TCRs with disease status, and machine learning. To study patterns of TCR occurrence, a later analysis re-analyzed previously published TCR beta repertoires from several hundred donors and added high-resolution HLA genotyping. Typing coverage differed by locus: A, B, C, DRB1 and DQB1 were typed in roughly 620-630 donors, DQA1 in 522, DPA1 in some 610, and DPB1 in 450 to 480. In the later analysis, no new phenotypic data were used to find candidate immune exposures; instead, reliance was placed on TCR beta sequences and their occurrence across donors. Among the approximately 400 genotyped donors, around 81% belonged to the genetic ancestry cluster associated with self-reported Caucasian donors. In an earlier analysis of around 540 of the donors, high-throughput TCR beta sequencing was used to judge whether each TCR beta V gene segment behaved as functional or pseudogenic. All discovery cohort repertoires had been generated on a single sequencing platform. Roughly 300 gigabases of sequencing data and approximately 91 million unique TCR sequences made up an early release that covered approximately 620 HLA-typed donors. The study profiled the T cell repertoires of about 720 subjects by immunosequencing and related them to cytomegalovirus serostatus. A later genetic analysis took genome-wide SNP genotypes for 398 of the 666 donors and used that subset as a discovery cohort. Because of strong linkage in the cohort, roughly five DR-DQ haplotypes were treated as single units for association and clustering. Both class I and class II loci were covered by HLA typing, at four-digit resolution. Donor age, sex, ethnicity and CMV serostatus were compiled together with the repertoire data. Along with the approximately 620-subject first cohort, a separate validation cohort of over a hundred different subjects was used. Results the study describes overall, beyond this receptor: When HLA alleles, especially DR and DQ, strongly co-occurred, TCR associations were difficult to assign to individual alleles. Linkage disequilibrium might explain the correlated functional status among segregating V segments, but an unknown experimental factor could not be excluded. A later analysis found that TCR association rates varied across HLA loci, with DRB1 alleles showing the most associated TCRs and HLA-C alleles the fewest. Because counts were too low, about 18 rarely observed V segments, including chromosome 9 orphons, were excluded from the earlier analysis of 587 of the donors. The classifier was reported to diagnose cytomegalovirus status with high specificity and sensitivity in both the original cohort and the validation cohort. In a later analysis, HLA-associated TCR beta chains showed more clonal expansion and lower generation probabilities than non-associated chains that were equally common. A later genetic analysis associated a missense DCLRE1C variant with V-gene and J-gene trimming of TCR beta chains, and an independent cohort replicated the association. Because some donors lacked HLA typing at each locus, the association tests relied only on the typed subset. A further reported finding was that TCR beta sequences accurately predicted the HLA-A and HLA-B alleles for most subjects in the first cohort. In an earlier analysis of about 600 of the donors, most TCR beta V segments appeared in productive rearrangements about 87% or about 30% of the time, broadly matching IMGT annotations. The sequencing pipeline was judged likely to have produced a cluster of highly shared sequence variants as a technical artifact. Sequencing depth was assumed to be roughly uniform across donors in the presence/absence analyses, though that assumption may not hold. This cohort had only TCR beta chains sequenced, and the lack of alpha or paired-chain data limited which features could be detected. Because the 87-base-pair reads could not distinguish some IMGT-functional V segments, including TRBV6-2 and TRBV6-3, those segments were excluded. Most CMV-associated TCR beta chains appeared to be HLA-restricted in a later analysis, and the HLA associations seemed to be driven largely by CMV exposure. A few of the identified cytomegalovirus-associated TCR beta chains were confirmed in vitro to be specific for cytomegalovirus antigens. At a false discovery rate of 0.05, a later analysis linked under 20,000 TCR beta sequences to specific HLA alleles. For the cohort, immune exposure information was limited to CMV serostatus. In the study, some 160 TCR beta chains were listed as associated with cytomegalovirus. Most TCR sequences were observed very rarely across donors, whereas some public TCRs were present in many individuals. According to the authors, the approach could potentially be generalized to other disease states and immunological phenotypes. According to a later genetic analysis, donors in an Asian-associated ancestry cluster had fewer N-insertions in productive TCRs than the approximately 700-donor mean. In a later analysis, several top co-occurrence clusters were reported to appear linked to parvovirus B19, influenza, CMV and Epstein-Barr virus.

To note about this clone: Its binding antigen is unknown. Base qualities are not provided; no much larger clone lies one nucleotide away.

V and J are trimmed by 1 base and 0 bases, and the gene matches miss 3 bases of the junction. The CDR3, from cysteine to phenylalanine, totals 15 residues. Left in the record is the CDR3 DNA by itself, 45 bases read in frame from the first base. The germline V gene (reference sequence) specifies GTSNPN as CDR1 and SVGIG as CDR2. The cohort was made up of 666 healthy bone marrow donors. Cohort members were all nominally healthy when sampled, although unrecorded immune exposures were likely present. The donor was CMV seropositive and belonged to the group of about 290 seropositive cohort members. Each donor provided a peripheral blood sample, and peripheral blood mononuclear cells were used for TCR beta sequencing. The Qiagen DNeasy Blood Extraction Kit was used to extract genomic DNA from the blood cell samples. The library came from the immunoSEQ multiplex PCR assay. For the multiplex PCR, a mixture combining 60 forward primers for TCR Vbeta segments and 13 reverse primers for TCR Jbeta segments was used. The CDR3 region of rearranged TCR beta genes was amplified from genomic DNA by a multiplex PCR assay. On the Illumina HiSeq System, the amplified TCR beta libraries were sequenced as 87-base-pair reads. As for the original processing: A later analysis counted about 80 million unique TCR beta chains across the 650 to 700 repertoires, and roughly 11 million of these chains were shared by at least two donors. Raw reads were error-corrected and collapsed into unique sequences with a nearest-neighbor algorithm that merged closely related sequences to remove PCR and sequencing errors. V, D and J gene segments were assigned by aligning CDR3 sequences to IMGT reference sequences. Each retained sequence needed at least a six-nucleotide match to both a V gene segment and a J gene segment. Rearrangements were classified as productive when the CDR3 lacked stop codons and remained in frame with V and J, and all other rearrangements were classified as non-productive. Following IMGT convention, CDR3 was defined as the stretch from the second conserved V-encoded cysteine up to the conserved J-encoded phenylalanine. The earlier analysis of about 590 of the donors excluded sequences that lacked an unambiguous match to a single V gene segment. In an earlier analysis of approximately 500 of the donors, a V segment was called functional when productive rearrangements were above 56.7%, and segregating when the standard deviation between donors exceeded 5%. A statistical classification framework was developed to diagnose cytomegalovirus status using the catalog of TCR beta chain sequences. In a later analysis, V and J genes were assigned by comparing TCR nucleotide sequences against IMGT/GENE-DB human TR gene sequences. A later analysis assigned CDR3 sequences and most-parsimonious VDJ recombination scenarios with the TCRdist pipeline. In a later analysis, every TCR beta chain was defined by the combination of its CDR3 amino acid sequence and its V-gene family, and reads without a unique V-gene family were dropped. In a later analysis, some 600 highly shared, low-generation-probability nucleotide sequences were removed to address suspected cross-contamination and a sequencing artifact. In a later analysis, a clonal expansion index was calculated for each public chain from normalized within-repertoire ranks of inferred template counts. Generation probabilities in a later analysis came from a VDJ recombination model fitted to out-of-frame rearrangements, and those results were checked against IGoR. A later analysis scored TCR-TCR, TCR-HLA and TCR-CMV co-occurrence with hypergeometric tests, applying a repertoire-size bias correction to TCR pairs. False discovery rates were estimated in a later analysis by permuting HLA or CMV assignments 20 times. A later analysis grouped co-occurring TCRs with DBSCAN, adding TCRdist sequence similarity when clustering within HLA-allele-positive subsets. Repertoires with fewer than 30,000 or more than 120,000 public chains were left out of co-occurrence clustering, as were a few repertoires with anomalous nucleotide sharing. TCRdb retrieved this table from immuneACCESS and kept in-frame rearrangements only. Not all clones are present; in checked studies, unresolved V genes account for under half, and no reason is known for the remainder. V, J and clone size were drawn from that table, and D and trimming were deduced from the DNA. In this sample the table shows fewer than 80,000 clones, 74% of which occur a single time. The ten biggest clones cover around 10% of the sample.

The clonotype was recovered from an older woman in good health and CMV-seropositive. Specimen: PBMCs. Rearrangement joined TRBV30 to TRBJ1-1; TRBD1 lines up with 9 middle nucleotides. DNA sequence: TGTGCCTGGAGTGAACAGGGGGCCTTGAACACTGAAGCTTTCTTT. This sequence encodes CAWSEQGALNTEAFF.